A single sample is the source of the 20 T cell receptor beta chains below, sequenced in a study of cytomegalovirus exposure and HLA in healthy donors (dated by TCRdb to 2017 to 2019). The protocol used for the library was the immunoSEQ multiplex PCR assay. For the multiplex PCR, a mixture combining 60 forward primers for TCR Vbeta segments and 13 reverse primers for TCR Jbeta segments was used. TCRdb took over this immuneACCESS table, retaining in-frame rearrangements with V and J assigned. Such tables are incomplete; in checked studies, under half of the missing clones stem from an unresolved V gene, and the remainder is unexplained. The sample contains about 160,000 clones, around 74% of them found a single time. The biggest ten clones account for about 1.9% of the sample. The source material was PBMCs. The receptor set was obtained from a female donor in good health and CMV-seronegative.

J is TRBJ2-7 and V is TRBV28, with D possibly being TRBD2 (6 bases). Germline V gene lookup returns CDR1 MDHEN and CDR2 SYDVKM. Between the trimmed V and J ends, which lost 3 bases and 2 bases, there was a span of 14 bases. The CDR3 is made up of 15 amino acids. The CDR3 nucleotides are TGTGCCAGCAGTTTGGAGGGAGAGGGCCCCTACGAGCAGTACTTC. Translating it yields CASSLEGEGPYEQYF. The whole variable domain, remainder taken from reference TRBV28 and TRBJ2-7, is DVKVTQSSRYLVKRTGEKVFLECVQDMDHENMFWYRQDPGLGLRLIYFSYDVKMKEKGDIPEGYSVSREKKERFSLILESASTNQTSMYLCASSLEGEGPYEQYFGPGTRLTVT.

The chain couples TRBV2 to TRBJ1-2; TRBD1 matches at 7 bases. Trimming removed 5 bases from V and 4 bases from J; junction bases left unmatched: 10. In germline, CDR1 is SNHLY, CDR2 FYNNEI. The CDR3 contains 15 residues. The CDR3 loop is CASSWDSRYSYGYTF. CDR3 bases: TGTGCCAGCAGTTGGGACAGTCGATATTCCTATGGCTACACCTTC. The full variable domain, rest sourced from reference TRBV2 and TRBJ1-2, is EPEVTQTPSHQVTQMGQEVILRCVPISNHLYFYWYRQILGQKVEFLVSFYNNEISEKSEIFDDQFSVERPDGSNFTLKIRSTKLEDSAMYFCASSWDSRYSYGYTFGSGTRLTVV.

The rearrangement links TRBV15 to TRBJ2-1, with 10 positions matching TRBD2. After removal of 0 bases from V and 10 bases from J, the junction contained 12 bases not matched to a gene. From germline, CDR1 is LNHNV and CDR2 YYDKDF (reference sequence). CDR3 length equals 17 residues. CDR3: CATSRDLLLAGAGEQFF. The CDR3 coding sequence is TGTGCCACCAGCAGAGATCTGCTCCTAGCGGGAGCTGGCGAGCAGTTCTTC. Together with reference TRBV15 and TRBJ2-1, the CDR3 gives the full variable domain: DAMVIQNPRYQVTQFGKPVTLSCSQTLNHNVMYWYQQKSSQAPKLLFHYYDKDFNNEADTPDNFQSRRPNTSFCFLDIRSPGLGDTAMYLCATSRDLLLAGAGEQFFGPGTRLTVL.

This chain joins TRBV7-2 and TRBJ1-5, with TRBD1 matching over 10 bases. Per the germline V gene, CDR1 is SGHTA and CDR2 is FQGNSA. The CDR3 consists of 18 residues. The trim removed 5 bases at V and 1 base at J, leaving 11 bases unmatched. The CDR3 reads CASSTTGTGVLSNQPQHF. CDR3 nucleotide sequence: TGTGCCAGCAGCACCACCGGGACAGGGGTTTTGAGCAATCAGCCCCAGCATTTT.

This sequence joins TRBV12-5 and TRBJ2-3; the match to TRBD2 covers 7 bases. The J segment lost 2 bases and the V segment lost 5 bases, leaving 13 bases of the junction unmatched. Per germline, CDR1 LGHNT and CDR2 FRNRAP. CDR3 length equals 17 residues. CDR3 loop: CASGPALGRGSTDTQYF. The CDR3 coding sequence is TGTGCTAGTGGTCCCGCCCTGGGGCGGGGGTCCACAGATACGCAGTATTTT.

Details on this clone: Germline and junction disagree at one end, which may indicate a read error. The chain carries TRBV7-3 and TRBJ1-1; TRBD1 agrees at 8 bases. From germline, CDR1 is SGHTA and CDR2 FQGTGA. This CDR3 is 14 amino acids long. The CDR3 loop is CASSLTGGGTEAFF. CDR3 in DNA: TGTGCCAGCAGTTTAACAGGGGGGGGGACTGAAGCTTTCTTT.

CDR3 sequence reads: CASRQPGGSEAFF. The CDR3 DNA follows: TGCGCCAGCAGGCAACCAGGGGGCAGTGAAGCTTTCTTT. The chain is built from TRBV4-1 and TRBJ1-1, with TRBD1 matching over 8 bases. The V segment lost 6 bases and the J segment 7 bases; nucleotides outside the gene matches: 7. CDR3 length equals 13 residues. Germline V gene sequence: CDR1 MGHRA, CDR2 YSYEKL.

DNA of the CDR3: TGTGCCAGCAGCGTAGGGACAGGGGGCTGGGATACGCAGTATTTT. As protein: CASSVGTGGWDTQYF. The chain is built from TRBV9 and TRBJ2-3, with TRBD1 matching over 11 bases. Germline CDR1 reads SGDLS; CDR2 reads YYNGEE. CDR3 size: 15 residues. Unmatched junction bases numbered 3, after V lost 0 bases and J lost 6 bases.

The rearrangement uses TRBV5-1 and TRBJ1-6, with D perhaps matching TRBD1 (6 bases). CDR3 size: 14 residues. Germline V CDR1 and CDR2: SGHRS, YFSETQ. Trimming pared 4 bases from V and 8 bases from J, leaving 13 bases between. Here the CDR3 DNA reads TGCGCCAGCAGCCCCGGGAGGGGGGATTCACCCCTCCACTTT. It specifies CASSPGRGDSPLHF.

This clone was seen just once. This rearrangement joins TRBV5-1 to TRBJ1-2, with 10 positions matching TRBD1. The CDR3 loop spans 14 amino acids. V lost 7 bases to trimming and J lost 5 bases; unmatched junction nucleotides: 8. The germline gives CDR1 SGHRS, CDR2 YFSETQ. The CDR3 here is CASRPSGQGYGYTF. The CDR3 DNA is TGCGCCAGCCGCCCTTCGGGACAGGGGTATGGCTACACCTTC.

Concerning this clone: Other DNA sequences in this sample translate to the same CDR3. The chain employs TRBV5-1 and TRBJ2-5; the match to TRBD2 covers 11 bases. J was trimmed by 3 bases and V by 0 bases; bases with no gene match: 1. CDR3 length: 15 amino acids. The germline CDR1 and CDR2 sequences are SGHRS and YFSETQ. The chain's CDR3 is CASSLVLAGEETQYF. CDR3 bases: TGCGCCAGCAGCTTGGTACTAGCGGGGGAAGAGACCCAGTACTTC.

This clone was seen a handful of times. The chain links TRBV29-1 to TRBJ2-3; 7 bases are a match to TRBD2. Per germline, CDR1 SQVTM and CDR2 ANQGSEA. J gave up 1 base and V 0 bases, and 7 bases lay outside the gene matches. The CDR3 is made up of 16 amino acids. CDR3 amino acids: CSVEDPRGVGTDTQYF. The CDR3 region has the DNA TGCAGCGTTGAAGACCCCCGGGGGGTAGGCACAGATACGCAGTATTTT.

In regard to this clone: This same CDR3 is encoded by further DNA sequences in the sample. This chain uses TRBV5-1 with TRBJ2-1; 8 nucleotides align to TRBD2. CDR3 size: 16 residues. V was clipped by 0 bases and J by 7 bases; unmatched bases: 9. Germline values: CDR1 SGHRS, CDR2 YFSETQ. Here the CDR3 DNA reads TGCGCCAGCAGCTTGGGAGGCGCGGGGGGCGGGAATGAGCAGTTCTTC. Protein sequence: CASSLGGAGGGNEQFF. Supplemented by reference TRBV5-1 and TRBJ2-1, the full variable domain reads KAGVTQTPRYLIKTRGQQVTLSCSPISGHRSVSWYQQTPGQGLQFLFEYFSETQRNKGNFPGRFSGRQFSNSRSEMNVSTLELGDSALYLCASSLGGAGGGNEQFFGPGTRLTVL.

The CDR3: CASSLETGWEQYF. In DNA form, the CDR3 reads TGCGCCAGCAGCTTGGAGACAGGGTGGGAGCAGTACTTC. The chain joins TRBV5-1 to TRBJ2-7, with 7 bases matching TRBD1. The CDR3 runs 13 residues. The germline V gene encodes CDR1 SGHRS and CDR2 YFSETQ. J gave up 7 bases and V 0 bases, and 4 bases lay outside the gene matches.

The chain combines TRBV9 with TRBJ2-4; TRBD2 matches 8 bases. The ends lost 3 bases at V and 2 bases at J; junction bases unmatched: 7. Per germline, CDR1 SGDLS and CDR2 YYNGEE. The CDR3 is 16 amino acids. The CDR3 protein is CASSESGSVTKNIQYF. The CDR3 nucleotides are TGTGCCAGCAGCGAAAGCGGGAGTGTTACCAAAAACATTCAGTACTTC.

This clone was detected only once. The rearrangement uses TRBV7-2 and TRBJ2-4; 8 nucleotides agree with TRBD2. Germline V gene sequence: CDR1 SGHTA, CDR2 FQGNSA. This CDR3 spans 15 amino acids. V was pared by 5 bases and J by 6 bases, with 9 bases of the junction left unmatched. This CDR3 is CASSPRLALRNIQYF. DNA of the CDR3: TGTGCCAGCAGCCCCCGACTAGCGTTGAGAAACATTCAGTACTTC.

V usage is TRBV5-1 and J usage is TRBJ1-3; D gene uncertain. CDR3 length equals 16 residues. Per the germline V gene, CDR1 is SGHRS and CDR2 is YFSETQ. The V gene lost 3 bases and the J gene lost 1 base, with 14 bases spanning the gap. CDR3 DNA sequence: TGCGCCAGCAGCTACGACGGCGGATCATCTGGAAACACCATATATTTT. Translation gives CASSYDGGSSGNTIYF.

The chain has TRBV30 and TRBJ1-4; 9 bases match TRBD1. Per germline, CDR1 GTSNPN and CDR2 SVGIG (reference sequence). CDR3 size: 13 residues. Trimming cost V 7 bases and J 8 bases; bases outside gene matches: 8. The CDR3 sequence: CASAGQGGEKLFF. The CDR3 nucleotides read TGTGCCTCTGCGGGACAGGGAGGAGAAAAACTGTTTTTT.

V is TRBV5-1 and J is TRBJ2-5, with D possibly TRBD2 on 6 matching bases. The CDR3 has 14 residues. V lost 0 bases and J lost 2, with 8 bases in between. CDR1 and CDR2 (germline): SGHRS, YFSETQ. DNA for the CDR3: TGCGCCAGCAGCTTGGGGGACTTACAAGAGACCCAGTACTTC. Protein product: CASSLGDLQETQYF.

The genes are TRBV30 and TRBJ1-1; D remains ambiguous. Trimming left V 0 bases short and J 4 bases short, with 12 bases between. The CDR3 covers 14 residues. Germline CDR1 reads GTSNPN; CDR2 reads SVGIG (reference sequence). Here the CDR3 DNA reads TGTGCCTGGAGTGTTGGGAGAATGAGCACTGAAGCTTTCTTT. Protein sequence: CAWSVGRMSTEAFF.